This TCR beta chain was sequenced for a study of shared clonotypes between healthy human individuals. The study ran the assay at deep level. Repertoires were generated with immunoSEQ multiplex PCR, while TCRdb's copy carries only in-frame clones and drops some. This table holds more than 2,000,000 clones, around 94% found once. Germline CDR1 reads SGHTA; CDR2 reads FQGTGA. V shed 5 bases and J shed 3 bases, with 14 bases lying between them. CDR3 length equals 15 residues. The rearrangement uses TRBV7-3 and TRBJ1-3; D is unresolved. The receptor's source is a man aged 18 to 29 in good health. Sequenced sample: naive CD4+ T cells sorted from blood. The subset is: CD45RA+ positively selected. As DNA, the CDR3 is TGTGCCAGCAGCCTAGGACCCGAACGTGGAAACACCATATATTTT. Translation: CASSLGPERGNTIYF. Supplemented by reference TRBV7-3 and TRBJ1-3, the full variable domain reads GAGVSQTPSNKVTEKGKYVELRCDPISGHTALYWYRQSLGQGPEFLIYFQGTGAADDSGLPNDRFFAVRPEGSVSTLKIQRTERGDSAVYLCASSLGPERGNTIYFGEGSWLTVV.